This T cell receptor (beta chain) came from a study of blood T cell repertoires in COVID-19. Background on the study: Samples representing acute and convalescent COVID-19 were sourced from the United States, Italy and Spain. From T cells, B-cell-depleted T cells, or PBMCs came the material, which was cDNA or gDNA.

Authors' methods: From reference gene primer amplification, estimates of nucleated cell counts were derived. Measured with immunoSEQ multiplex PCR; TCRdb has only the in-frame clones, and not every one. V and J calls and clone size come straight from that table; D and trimming were deduced from the DNA. Of about 250,000 clones listed, about nine tenths are singletons. Material: peripheral blood. This receptor was obtained from a woman in her sixties who had recovered from COVID-19.

The CDR3 region is CAISGTGGDTGELFF. CDR3 bases: TGTGCCATCAGTGGGACAGGGGGAGACACCGGGGAGCTGTTTTTT. The chain employs TRBV10-3 and TRBJ2-2; 10 nucleotides match TRBD1. CDR3 length: 15 residues. Germline V lookup: CDR1 ENHRY, CDR2 SYGVKD. The trim removed 4 bases at V and 3 bases at J, leaving 2 bases unmatched.